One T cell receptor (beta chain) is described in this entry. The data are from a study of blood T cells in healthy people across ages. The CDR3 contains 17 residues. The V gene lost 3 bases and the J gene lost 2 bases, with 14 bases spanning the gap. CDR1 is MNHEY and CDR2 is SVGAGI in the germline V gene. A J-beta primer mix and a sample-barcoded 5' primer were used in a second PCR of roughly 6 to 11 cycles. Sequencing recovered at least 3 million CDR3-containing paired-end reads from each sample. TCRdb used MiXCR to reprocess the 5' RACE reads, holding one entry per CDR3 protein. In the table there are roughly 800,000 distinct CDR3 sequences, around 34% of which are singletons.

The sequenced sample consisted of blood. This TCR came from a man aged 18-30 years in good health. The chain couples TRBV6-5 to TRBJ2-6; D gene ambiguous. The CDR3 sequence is CASSYSPGETGANVLTF. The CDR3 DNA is TGTGCCAGCAGTTATTCCCCTGGGGAAACTGGGGCCAACGTCCTGACTTTC.